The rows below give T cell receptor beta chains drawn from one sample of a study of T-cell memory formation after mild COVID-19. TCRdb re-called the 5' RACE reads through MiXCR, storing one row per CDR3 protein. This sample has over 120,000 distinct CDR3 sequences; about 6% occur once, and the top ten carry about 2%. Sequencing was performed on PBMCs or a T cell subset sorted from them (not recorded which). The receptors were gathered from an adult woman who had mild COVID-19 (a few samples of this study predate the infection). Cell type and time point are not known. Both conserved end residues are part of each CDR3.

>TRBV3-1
CASSTRGGSEQYF
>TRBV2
CASKRTVALAETQYF
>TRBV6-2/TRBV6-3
CASSYGTSDRLSSYNEQFF
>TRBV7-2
CASVRRGRAYEQYF
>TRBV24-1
CATSEPRGRYDADTQYF
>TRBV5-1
CASQGAAGFASYNEQFF
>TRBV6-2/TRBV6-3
CASSQTIGLADTDTQYF
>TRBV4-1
CASSLQDGGRFEAFF
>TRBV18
CASSTSTGELFF
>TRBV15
CATSRDKLGHPGDIQYF
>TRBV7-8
CASSLVGTSTNQPQHF
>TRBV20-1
CSAPRGAGNSPLHF
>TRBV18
CASSPRPSGGIYNEQFF
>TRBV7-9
CASSLGAVYGYTF
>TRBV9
CASDLGTSSGNTIYF
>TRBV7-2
CASSSLAGGPREQYF
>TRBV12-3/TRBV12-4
CASSPGHKQFF
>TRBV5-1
CASSPGQSLSYEQYF
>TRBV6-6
CASSYRLQETQYF
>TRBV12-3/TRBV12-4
CASSPKEGMTDTQYF
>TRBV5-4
CASSSPRGNEQFF
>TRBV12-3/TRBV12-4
CASSGLAGGPQETQYF
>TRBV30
CACQGASSTEAFF
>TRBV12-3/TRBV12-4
CASSFPGGGYGNTIYF
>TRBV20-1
CSARDPLISGNTIYF
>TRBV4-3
CASSQDVLAGYYEQYF
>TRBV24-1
CATEGQSSSGANVLTF
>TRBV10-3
CAISDRTSGGEQFF
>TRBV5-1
CASSLDAARGTNEQFF
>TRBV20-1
CSARKVGIRREKLFF
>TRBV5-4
CASSTGDRHSSNEKLFF
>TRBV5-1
CASSIGGGSSYEQYF
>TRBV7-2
CASSPEGTQYF
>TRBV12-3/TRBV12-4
CASSFYDGTDTQYF
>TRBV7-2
CASSLIGGTSGRAATDTQYF
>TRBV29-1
CSVDSGGTEAFF
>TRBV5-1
CASSLAGLAYEQFF
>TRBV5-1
CASSPAGTAAYEQYF
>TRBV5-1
CASKLPGQPYNEQFF